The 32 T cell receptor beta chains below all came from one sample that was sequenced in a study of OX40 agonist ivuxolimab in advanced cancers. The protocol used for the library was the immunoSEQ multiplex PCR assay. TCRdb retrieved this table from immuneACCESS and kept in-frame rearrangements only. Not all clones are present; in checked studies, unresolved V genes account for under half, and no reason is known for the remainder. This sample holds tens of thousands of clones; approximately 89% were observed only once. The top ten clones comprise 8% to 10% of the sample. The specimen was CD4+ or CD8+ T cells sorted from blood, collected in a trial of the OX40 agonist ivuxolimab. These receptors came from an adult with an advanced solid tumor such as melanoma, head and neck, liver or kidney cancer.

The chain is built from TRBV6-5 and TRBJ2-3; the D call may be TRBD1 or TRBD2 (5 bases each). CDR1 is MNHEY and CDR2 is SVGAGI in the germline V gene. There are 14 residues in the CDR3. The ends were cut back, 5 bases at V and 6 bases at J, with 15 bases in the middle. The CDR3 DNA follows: TGTGCCAGCAGTCCGGGACCGGTTACTGATACGCAGTATTTT. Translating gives CASSPGPVTDTQYF.

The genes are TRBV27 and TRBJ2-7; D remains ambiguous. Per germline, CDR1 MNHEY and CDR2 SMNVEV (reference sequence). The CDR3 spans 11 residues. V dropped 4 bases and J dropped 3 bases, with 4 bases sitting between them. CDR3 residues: CASSWGYEQYF. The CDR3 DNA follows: TGTGCCAGCAGTTGGGGCTACGAGCAGTACTTC.

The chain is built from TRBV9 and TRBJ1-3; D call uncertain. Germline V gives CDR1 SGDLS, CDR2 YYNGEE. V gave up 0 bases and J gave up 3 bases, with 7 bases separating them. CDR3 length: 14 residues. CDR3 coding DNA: TGTGCCAGCAGCGTAGGGTTAGTTGGAAACACCATATATTTT. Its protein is CASSVGLVGNTIYF.

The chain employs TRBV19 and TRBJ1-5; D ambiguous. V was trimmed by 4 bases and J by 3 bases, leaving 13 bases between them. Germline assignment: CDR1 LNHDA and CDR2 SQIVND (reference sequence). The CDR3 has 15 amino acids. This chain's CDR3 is CASSTRLGYNQPQHF. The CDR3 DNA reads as TGTGCCAGTAGTACCCGTTTGGGGTACAATCAGCCCCAGCATTTT.

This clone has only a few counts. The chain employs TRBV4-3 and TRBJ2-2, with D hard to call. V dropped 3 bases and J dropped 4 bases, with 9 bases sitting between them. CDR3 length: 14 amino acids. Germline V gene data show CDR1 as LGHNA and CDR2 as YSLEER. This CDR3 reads CASSHQPSTGELFF. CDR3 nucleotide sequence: TGCGCCAGCAGCCACCAGCCATCCACCGGGGAGCTGTTTTTT.

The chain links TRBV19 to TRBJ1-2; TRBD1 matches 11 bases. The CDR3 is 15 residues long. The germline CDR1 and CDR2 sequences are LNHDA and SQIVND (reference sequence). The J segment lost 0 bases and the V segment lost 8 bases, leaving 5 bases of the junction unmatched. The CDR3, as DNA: TGTGCCAGTTCTCCGGACAGGGGGCCTAACTATGGCTACACCTTC. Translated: CASSPDRGPNYGYTF.

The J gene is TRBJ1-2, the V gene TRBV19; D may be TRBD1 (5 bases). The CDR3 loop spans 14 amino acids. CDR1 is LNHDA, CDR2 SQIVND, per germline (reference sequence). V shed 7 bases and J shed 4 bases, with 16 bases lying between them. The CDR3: CASTAAQGGYGYTF. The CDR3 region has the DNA TGTGCCAGTACCGCTGCGCAGGGCGGCTATGGCTACACCTTC.

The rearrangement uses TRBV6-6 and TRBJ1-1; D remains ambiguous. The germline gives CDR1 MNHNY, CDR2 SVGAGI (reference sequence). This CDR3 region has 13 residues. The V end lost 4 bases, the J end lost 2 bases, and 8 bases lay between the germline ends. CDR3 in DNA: TGTGCCAGCAGTTTACTTGGTAACACTGAAGCTTTCTTT. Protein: CASSLLGNTEAFF.

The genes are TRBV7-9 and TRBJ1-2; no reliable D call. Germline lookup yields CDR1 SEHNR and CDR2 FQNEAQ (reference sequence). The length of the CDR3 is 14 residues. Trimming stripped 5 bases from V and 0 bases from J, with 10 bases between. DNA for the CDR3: TGTGCCAGCAGCCCCGGGCGGTCTAACTATGGCTACACCTTC. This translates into CASSPGRSNYGYTF.

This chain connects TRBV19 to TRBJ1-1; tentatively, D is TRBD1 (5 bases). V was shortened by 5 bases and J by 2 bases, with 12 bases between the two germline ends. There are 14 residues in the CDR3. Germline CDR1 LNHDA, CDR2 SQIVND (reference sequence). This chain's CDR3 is CASSWGSPNTEAFF. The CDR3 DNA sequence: TGTGCCAGTAGTTGGGGGAGTCCCAACACTGAAGCTTTCTTT.

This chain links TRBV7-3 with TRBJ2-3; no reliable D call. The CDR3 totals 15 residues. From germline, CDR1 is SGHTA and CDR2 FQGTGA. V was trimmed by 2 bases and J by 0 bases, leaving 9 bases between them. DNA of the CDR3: TGTGCCAGCAGCTTATCGGCAGGTAGCACAGATACGCAGTATTTT. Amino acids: CASSLSAGSTDTQYF.

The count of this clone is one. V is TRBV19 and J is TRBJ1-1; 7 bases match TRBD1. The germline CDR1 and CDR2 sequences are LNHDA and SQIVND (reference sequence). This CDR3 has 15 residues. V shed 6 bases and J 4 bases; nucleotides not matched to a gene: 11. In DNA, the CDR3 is TGTGCCAGTAGCCCGAAAGGGGGCTGGGTCACTGAAGCTTTCTTT. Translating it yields CASSPKGGWVTEAFF.

This chain's CDR3 is CASSELQPPNTEAFF. The DNA for the CDR3 is TGTGCCAGCAGCGAGTTACAGCCACCTAACACTGAAGCTTTCTTT. J is TRBJ1-1 and V is TRBV9, with no clear D. The CDR3 sequence is 15 residues long. Germline lookup yields CDR1 SGDLS and CDR2 YYNGEE. Trimming stripped 3 bases from V and 2 bases from J, with 14 bases between.

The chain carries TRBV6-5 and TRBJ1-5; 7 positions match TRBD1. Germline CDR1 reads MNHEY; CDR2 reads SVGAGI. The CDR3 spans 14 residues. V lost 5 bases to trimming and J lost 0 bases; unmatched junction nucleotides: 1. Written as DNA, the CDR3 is TGTGCCAGCAGTAGACAGGGTAGCAATCAGCCCCAGCATTTT. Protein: CASSRQGSNQPQHF.

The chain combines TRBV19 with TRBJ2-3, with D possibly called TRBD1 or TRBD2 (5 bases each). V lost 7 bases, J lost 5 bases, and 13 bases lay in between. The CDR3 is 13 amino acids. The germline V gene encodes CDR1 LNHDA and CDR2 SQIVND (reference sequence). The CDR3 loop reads CASTFRDGDTQYF. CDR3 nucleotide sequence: TGTGCCAGTACATTCCGGGACGGAGATACGCAGTATTTT.

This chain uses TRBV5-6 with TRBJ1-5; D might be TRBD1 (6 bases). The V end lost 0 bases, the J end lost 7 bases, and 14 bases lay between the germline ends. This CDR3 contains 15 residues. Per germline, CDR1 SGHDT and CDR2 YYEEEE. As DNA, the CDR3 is TGTGCCAGCAGCTTGGTAGGGCAGGGACACCAGCCCCAGCATTTT. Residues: CASSLVGQGHQPQHF.

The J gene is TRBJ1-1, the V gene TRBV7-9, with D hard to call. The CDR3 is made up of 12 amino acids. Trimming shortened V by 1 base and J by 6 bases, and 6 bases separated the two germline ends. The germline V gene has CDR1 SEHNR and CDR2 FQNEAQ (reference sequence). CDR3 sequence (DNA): TGTGCCAGCAGCTTAGGGGCCGCTGAAGCTTTCTTT. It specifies CASSLGAAEAFF.

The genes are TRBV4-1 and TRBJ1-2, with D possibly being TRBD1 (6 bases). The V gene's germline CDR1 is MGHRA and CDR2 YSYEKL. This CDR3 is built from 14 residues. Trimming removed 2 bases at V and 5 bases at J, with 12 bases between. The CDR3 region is CASSQPGAGYGYTF. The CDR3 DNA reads TGCGCCAGCAGCCAACCGGGGGCGGGTTATGGCTACACCTTC.

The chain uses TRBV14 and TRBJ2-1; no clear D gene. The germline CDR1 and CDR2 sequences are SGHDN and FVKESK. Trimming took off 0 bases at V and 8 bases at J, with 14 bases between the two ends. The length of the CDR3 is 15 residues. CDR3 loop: CASSQDATNIDEQFF. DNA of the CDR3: TGTGCCAGCAGCCAAGACGCCACAAACATCGATGAGCAGTTCTTC.

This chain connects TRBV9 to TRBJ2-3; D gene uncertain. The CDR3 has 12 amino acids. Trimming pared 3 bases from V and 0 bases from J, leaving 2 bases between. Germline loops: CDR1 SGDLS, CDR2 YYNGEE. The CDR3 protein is CASSASTDTQYF. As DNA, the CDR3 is TGTGCCAGCAGCGCTAGCACAGATACGCAGTATTTT.

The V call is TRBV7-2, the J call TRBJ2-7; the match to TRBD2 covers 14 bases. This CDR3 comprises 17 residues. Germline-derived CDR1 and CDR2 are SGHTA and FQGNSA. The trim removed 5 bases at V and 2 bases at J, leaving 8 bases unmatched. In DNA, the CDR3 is TGTGCCAGCAGCGGGGGACTAGCGGGAGCGTTCCCCTACGAGCAGTACTTC. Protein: CASSGGLAGAFPYEQYF.

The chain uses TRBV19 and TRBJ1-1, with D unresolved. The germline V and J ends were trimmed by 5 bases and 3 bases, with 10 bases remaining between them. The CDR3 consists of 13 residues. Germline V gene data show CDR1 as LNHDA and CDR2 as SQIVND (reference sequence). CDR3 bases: TGTGCCAGTAGTTGGGGTTTGGACACTGAAGCTTTCTTT. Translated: CASSWGLDTEAFF.

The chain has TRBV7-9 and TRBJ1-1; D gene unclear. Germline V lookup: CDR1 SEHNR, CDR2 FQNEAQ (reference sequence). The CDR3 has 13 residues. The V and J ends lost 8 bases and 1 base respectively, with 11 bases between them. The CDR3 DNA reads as TGTGCCAGCCGTGGAGGAGAGAACACTGAAGCTTTCTTT. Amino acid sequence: CASRGGENTEAFF.

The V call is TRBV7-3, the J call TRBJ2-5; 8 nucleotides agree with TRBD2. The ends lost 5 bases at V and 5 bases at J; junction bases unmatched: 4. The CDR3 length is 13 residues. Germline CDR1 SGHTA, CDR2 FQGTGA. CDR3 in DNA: TGTGCCAGCAGCCCGGGAGGGGTGGAGACCCAGTACTTC. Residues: CASSPGGVETQYF.

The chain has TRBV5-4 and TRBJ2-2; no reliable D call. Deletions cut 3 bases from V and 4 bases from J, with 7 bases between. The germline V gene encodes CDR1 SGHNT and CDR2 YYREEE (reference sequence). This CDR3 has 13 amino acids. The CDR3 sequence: CASSWAFTGELFF. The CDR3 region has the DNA TGTGCCAGCAGCTGGGCCTTCACCGGGGAGCTGTTTTTT.

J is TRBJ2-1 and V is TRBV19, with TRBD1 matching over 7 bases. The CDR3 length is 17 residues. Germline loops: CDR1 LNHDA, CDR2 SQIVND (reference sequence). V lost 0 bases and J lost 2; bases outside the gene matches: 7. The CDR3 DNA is TGTGCCAGTAGTATAGATCCCCGACAGGGAGCCTACAATGAGCAGTTCTTC. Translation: CASSIDPRQGAYNEQFF.

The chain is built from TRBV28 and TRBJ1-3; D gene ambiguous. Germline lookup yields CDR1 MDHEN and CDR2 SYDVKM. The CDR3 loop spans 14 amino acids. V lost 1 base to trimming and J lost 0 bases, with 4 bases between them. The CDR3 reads CASSLLASGNTIYF. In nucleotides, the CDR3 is TGTGCCAGCAGTTTATTGGCCTCTGGAAACACCATATATTTT.

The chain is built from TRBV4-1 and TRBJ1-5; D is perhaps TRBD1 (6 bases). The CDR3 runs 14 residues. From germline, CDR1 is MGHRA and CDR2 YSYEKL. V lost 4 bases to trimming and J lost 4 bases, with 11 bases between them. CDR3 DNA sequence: TGCGCCAGCAGCCGAGAGGGACAAAATCAGCCCCAGCATTTT. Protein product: CASSREGQNQPQHF.

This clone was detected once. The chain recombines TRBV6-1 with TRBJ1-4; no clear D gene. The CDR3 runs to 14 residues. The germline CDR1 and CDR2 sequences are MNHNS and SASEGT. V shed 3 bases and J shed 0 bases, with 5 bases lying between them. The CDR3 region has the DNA TGTGCCAGCAGTGAGGAACCAACTAATGAAAAACTGTTTTTT. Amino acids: CASSEEPTNEKLFF.

The CDR3 reads CASSYQSGARETQYF. As DNA, the CDR3 is TGTGCCAGCAGTTACCAGTCCGGGGCGAGGGAGACCCAGTACTTC. V gene TRBV6-5 combines with J gene TRBJ2-5; either TRBD1 or TRBD2 may fit D (5 bases each). Trimming removed 2 bases from V and 5 bases from J, with 15 bases in between. The CDR3 totals 15 residues. In germline, CDR1 is MNHEY, CDR2 SVGAGI.

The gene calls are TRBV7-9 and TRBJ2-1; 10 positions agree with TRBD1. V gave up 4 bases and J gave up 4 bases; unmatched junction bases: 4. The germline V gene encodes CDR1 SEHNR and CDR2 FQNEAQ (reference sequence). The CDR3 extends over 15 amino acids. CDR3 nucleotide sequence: TGTGCCAGCAGCTCTCCGGGACAGGGGTACAATGAGCAGTTCTTC. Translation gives CASSSPGQGYNEQFF.

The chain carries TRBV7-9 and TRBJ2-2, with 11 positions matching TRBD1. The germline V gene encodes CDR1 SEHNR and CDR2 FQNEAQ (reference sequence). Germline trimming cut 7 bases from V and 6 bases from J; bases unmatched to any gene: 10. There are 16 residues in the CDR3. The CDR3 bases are TGTGCCAGCAAACCCTGGGACAGGGGGGTGTCCGGGGAGCTGTTTTTT. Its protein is CASKPWDRGVSGELFF.